Shown below are 7 T cell receptor beta chains from a single sample sequenced in a study of T cell responses to AZD1222 COVID-19 vaccine. TCRdb's copy holds only in-frame clones and misses some; the assay was immunoSEQ multiplex PCR. The sample contains around 100,000 clones, roughly 89% of which appear only once. Sequencing was performed on peripheral blood, taken on day 0 of AZD1222 vaccination. These TCRs come from an adult in good health.

The chain employs TRBV6-2 or TRBV6-3 and TRBJ2-7; 11 nucleotides match TRBD1. The CDR3 extends over 14 amino acids. J gave up 6 bases and V 5 bases, and 6 bases lay outside the gene matches. Per germline, CDR1 MNHEY and CDR2 SVGEGT. The CDR3 nucleotides read TGTGCCAGCAGTACCGGACAGGGGGCGTTCGAGCAGTACTTC. Translated, it gives CASSTGQGAFEQYF.

CDR3 protein: CASSSRTGTGTEAFF. The CDR3, as DNA: TGTGCCAGCAGCTCACGAACCGGGACAGGCACTGAAGCTTTCTTT. The V gene is TRBV3-1 (or the pseudogene TRBV3-2), the J gene TRBJ1-1, with 8 bases aligning to TRBD1. The CDR3 contains 15 residues. After removal of 5 bases from V and 4 bases from J, the junction contained 9 bases not matched to a gene. Germline values: CDR1 LGHDT, CDR2 YNNKEL (reference sequence).

The rearrangement links TRBV9 to TRBJ1-6; no clear D gene. Trimming removed 0 bases at V and 5 bases at J, with 6 bases between. Germline CDR1 SGDLS, CDR2 YYNGEE. The length of the CDR3 is 14 residues. The CDR3 here is CASSVGRDNSPLHF. The DNA of the CDR3 is TGTGCCAGCAGCGTAGGCCGGGATAATTCACCCCTCCACTTT.

The chain joins TRBV6-5 to TRBJ1-1; D gene uncertain. V lost 0 bases, J lost 7 bases, and 6 bases lay in between. The CDR3 has 12 amino acids. The germline V gene has CDR1 MNHEY and CDR2 SVGAGI. CDR3 bases: TGTGCCAGCAGTTACTCGAAGGGTGAAGCTTTCTTT. This translates into CASSYSKGEAFF.

This chain links TRBV11-3 with TRBJ2-7, with D perhaps TRBD2 (5 bases). Deletions cut 1 base from V and 0 bases from J, with 7 bases between. Germline V gene lookup returns CDR1 SGHNT and CDR2 YENEEA. This CDR3 has 14 amino acids. The CDR3 here is CASSLARDSYEQYF. The CDR3 DNA is TGTGCCAGCAGCTTAGCCCGGGACTCCTACGAGCAGTACTTC.

The chain combines TRBV6-2 or TRBV6-3 with TRBJ2-7; D gene ambiguous. Germline V CDR1 and CDR2: MNHEY, SVGEGT. This CDR3 contains 17 residues. Trimming pared 0 bases from V and 3 bases from J, leaving 18 bases between. The CDR3, as DNA: TGTGCCAGCAGTTACTCGCTTTACTCCACATCTAACTACGAGCAGTACTTC. Its protein is CASSYSLYSTSNYEQYF.

The V and J genes are TRBV6-1 and TRBJ2-1, with 8 nucleotides matching TRBD2. The CDR3 has 17 amino acids. J gave up 1 base and V 0 bases, and 5 bases lay outside the gene matches. Per the germline V gene, CDR1 is MNHNS and CDR2 is SASEGT. CDR3 sequence (DNA): TGTGCCAGCAGTGAAGCGCGGCGGGGGGCTTCCTACAATGAGCAGTTCTTC. This encodes CASSEARRGASYNEQFF.